This TCR beta chain was sequenced for a study of cytomegalovirus exposure and HLA in healthy donors. General observations from the study: Several of the most significant clusters were apparently associated with common viral pathogens in a later analysis. There were fewer than 200 TCR beta chains listed as cytomegalovirus-associated.

As concerns this clone: The antigen is undetermined.

Primers: 60 Vbeta forward and 13 Jbeta reverse. This table comes from immunoSEQ multiplex PCR, and its TCRdb copy is limited to in-frame clones, with some not included. This sample carries 77,000 or so clones, about 71% of them seen once, and the ten largest clones take 7% to 7.5%. Deletions cut 4 bases from V and 3 bases from J, with 11 bases between. CDR3 length: 13 residues. Germline V gives CDR1 SGHRS, CDR2 YFSETQ. The V gene is TRBV5-1, the J gene TRBJ2-7, with D perhaps matching TRBD1 (5 bases). The source material was PBMCs. This clonotype was obtained from a woman in her forties in good health and CMV-seronegative. The CDR3 DNA reads as TGCGCCAGCAGCACGGACATGCGCTACGAGCAGTACTTC. It translates to CASSTDMRYEQYF.